This T cell receptor beta chain derives from a study of Ad26.COV2.S vaccination and SARS-CoV-2 variants. Whole-study context: Ad26.COV2.S, an intramuscular injection, was given once or twice 56 days apart.

Here immunoSEQ multiplex PCR was the method, and the copy in TCRdb shows in-frame clones only, minus some. The table has fewer than 300,000 clones, around 87% seen once. This CDR3 spans 18 amino acids. Between the trimmed V and J ends, which lost 2 bases and 1 base, there was a span of 20 bases. The germline V gene has CDR1 SGHDN and CDR2 FVKESK. Treatment reported: around 19 received Ad26.COV2.S at low or high dose, single or two shots; about 5 received placebo; per-sample allocation not given. Samples were taken on day 63 after the first vaccine or placebo injection. The sequence derives from a person between 18 and 65 years old who received the Ad26.COV2.S COVID-19 vaccine or a placebo. Material: peripheral blood, obtained in a trial of Ad26.COV2.S vaccine versus placebo. V is TRBV14 and J is TRBJ1-1; D remains ambiguous. CDR3 nucleotide sequence: TGTGCCAGCAGCCAACGTGGAACTGGGTCGACGGGGAACACTGAAGCTTTCTTT. Translating gives CASSQRGTGSTGNTEAFF.